The 3 T cell receptor beta chains presented below share a single source sample, sequenced in a study of T cell repertoires in cytomegalovirus infection. These receptors have no identified antigens. Using its own MiXCR run on the reads, TCRdb lists one record per CDR3 protein. The profile shows 450,000 to 650,000 distinct CDR3 sequences, 40% of them singletons. This material consisted of cultured PBMCs, taken from culture after CMV antigen stimulation. The receptor source for this set is a human donor in good health (CMV status not recorded). Some clones in this sample may be carry-over from other donors' samples.

The chain carries TRBV27 and TRBJ2-2, with a possible D match to TRBD1 (6 bases). Germline loops: CDR1 MNHEY, CDR2 SMNVEV (reference sequence). The CDR3 spans 14 residues. V lost 8 bases, J lost 1 base, and 11 bases lay in between. Here the CDR3 reads CASSDRRNTGELFF. CDR3 coding DNA: TGTGCCAGCTCCGACAGGCGGAACACCGGGGAGCTGTTTTTT.

V is TRBV27 and J is TRBJ2-7; D might be TRBD2 (5 bases). CDR1 and CDR2 (germline): MNHEY, SMNVEV (reference sequence). The CDR3 extends over 14 amino acids. Trimming took off 1 base at V and 2 bases at J, with 9 bases between the two ends. Here the CDR3 reads CASSLLWGAYEQYF. The CDR3 region has the DNA TGTGCCAGCAGTTTATTGTGGGGAGCCTACGAGCAGTACTTC.

The chain employs TRBV20-1 and TRBJ1-2; D gene uncertain. Germline CDR1 and CDR2: DFQATT and SNEGSKA (reference sequence). This CDR3 comprises 12 residues. V was clipped by 0 bases and J by 8 bases, with 10 bases between them. CDR3 coding DNA: TGCAGTGCTAGAGATTATTTGGAGGGCTACACCTTC. Its protein product is CSARDYLEGYTF.